This T cell receptor beta chain was captured by sequencing in a study of T cell repertoires in cytomegalovirus infection (dated 2019 in TCRdb). Describing the broader study: Peptide stimulations targeted recently identified HLA-C-restricted CMV epitopes, whose presentation resists viral immunomodulation, together with well-studied HLA-B-restricted epitopes. The HLA type of each donor mattered for the analysis, because public TCR beta signatures pointed to carriage of CMV infection along with the matching HLA type.

The label giving this sample's treatment or condition can be read as: in vitro stimulation with specific CMV peptide epitopes to enrich CMV-specific T cells. The instrument given in TCRdb is Illumina HiSeq 1500. Through fastp at Q25 and MiXCR, TCRdb rebuilt clones from the public reads, retaining in-frame beta chains. Rows are unified per CDR3 protein, each entry keeping the most common DNA and genes. This sample lists 650,000 to 900,000 distinct CDR3 sequences; approximately 29% were detected once. Of the sample, over 10% falls within the top ten clones. This clonotype showed up just a few times. Its specific antigen is unknown. The record has no base qualities; no much larger clone is one base away. Results and caveats for the whole study, not just this receptor: Cumulative frequency of public TCR beta family members discriminated carriers of CMV infection plus the relevant HLA type in this cohort and an independent approximately 370-donor cohort. The ex vivo response was dominated by HLA-C-restricted CMV-specific TCR beta clonotypes, and the single most frequent clonotype in two of eight donors was supplied by these HLA-C-restricted clonotypes.

CDR1 and CDR2 are read off the germline V gene as MNHEY and SVGAGI. Trimming at the junction amounts to 6 bases on V and 4 bases on J, and the germline ends lie 12 bases apart. The CDR3 holds 13 amino acids from the cysteine to the phenylalanine. This entry keeps only the CDR3 DNA: 39 bases, framed from base 1. The sequenced sample was cultured CD8+ T cells from PBMCs, obtained from culture after CMV antigen stimulation. This clonotype was obtained from a human donor in good health (CMV status not recorded). Some clones in this sample may be carry-over from other donors' samples. This receptor chain uses TRBV6-5 and TRBJ1-1, with the identity of the D gene unclear. The CDR3 region has the sequence CASSEARSTEAFF. The sequenced DNA is TGTGCCAGCAGCGAGGCCCGGAGCACTGAAGCTTTCTTT.